This TCR beta chain was observed in a study of T cells in Graves' hyperthyroidism and ophthalmopathy. Study in general: The authors collected peripheral blood at initial diagnosis, before any treatment. Study-wide results and caveats: Also found in blood were most expanded thyroid clonotypes above 0.001. The model anticipated ophthalmopathy a median about 7.1 months pre-onset.

Ten or more counts support this clonotype. Its antigen remains unknown. This CDR3 is 13 amino acids long. The germline CDR1 and CDR2 sequences are SGHRS and YFSETQ. The V end lost 1 base, the J end lost 4 bases, and 8 bases lay between the germline ends. There were TCR beta CDR3 regions amplified from RNA transcripts. HTBI primers were used for first-round RT-PCR of the TCR CDR3. TCRdb redid the calling of the multiplex PCR reads with MiXCR, one entry per CDR3 protein. The table includes under 650,000 distinct CDR3 sequences, roughly 17% detected once. The V gene is TRBV5-1, the J gene TRBJ1-2, with D perhaps matching TRBD1 (5 bases). This sequence originates from a woman aged 25 to 39 with Graves' hyperthyroidism. Sequenced: blood. CDR3 amino acids: CASSLRTSYGYTF. The CDR3 DNA reads TGCGCCAGCAGCTTGAGGACATCCTATGGCTACACCTTC.